Presented here are 31 T cell receptor beta chains from one specimen sequenced in a study of control samples from healthy donors and cancer patients. Profiling relied on immunoSEQ multiplex PCR, and the TCRdb table lists in-frame clones only, not all of them. The sample gives under 200,000 clones, around 95% of which show up once; 8.5% is in the top ten. Sequencing was performed on blood. The receptors come from a woman in her thirties or forties in good health.

This clone is a singleton in its sample. The chain recombines TRBV25-1 with TRBJ1-6; tentatively, D is TRBD1 (6 bases). V shed 6 bases and J shed 10 bases, with 16 bases lying between them. The CDR3 has 14 amino acids. Germline values: CDR1 MGHDK, CDR2 SYGVNS. The CDR3 coding sequence is TGTGCCAGCAGGGAACAGGGTATCCACTCACCCCTCCACTTT. Encoded protein: CASREQGIHSPLHF.

The chain couples TRBV19 to TRBJ1-5; 10 bases fit TRBD1. Germline V gene data show CDR1 as LNHDA and CDR2 as SQIVND (reference sequence). The V segment lost 4 bases and the J segment 5 bases; nucleotides outside the gene matches: 8. The CDR3 extends over 16 amino acids. CDR3: CASSRPPGQGYQPQHF. CDR3 nucleotide sequence: TGTGCCAGTAGTAGACCGCCGGGACAGGGGTATCAGCCCCAGCATTTT.

The rearrangement uses TRBV5-8 and TRBJ2-1, with 8 bases that match TRBD2. The CDR3 spans 16 residues. V lost 2 bases to trimming and J lost 2 bases; unmatched junction nucleotides: 6. Germline V lookup: CDR1 SGHTS, CDR2 YDEGEE. This CDR3 is CASSLYRAGAYNEQFF. Here the CDR3 DNA reads TGTGCCAGCAGCTTATATAGAGCGGGAGCCTACAATGAGCAGTTCTTC. The whole variable domain, remainder taken from reference TRBV5-8 and TRBJ2-1, is EAGVTQSPTHLIKTRGQQATLRCSPISGHTSVYWYQQALGLGLQFLLWYDEGEERNRGNFPPRFSGRQFPNYSSELNVNALELEDSALYLCASSLYRAGAYNEQFFGPGTRLTVL.

This chain links TRBV9 with TRBJ2-1; TRBD2 matches at 8 bases. The CDR3 loop spans 16 amino acids. J lost 2 bases, V lost 1 base, and 5 bases had no gene match. CDR1 is SGDLS and CDR2 is YYNGEE in the germline V gene. The CDR3 is CASSVLSAGAYNEQFF. CDR3 nucleotide sequence: TGTGCCAGCAGCGTACTTTCAGCGGGGGCCTACAATGAGCAGTTCTTC.

V and J are TRBV5-1 and TRBJ2-1, with D tentatively TRBD1 or TRBD2 (5 bases each). Germline V gene sequence: CDR1 SGHRS, CDR2 YFSETQ. This CDR3 contains 16 residues. V was clipped by 0 bases and J by 10 bases, with 20 bases between them. CDR3 protein: CASSLEMWGSGREQFF. The CDR3 bases are TGCGCCAGCAGCTTGGAGATGTGGGGGTCAGGACGAGAGCAGTTCTTC.

The chain is built from TRBV6-5 and TRBJ1-1; unclear D gene. Germline V gene sequence: CDR1 MNHEY, CDR2 SVGAGI. V was pared by 0 bases and J by 5 bases, with 13 bases between. The CDR3 runs to 15 residues. CDR3 bases: TGTGCCAGCAGTTACTCGAGGTGGGGAAGGACTGAAGCTTTCTTT. Translating gives CASSYSRWGRTEAFF.

The V and J genes are TRBV18 and TRBJ1-1; D is uncertain. Germline V gene lookup returns CDR1 KGHSH and CDR2 LQKENI. V gave up 8 bases and J gave up 7 bases, with 17 bases separating them. The CDR3 sequence is 13 residues long. The CDR3 nucleotides are TGTGCCAGCGATGTCGGGAGGGAGTATGAAGCTTTCTTT. This translates into CASDVGREYEAFF.

The V and J genes are TRBV29-1 and TRBJ1-2, with a possible D match to TRBD1 (6 bases). The germline V gene encodes CDR1 SQVTM and CDR2 ANQGSEA. CDR3 length: 13 residues. Trimming took 7 bases from V and 4 from J, leaving 16 bases between them. CDR3 amino acids: CSATTGELYGYTF. CDR3 nucleotide sequence: TGCAGCGCCACGACAGGTGAACTCTATGGCTACACCTTC.

The chain recombines TRBV19 with TRBJ2-7; TRBD2 matches 12 bases. The CDR3 extends over 16 amino acids. V was pared by 3 bases and J by 4 bases, with 7 bases of the junction left unmatched. Per the germline V gene, CDR1 is LNHDA and CDR2 is SQIVND (reference sequence). CDR3 sequence (DNA): TGTGCCAGTAGTATCTCCGGGACTAGCGGGCGATACGAGCAGTACTTC. Protein: CASSISGTSGRYEQYF.

There are a few counts of this clone. This rearrangement joins TRBV11-3 to TRBJ1-3; D may be TRBD1 (5 bases). The V end was cut by 2 bases, the J end by 4 bases, with 18 bases between. In germline, CDR1 is SGHNT, CDR2 YENEEA. The CDR3 totals 17 residues. The CDR3 region has the DNA TGTGCCAGCAGCTTACACATTTCTGGGGCTCGCGGAAACACCATATATTTT. Amino acids: CASSLHISGARGNTIYF.

The genes are TRBV6-6 and TRBJ2-1, with a possible D match to TRBD2 (6 bases). The CDR3 covers 16 residues. The germline gives CDR1 MNHNY, CDR2 SVGAGI (reference sequence). The V end was cut by 2 bases, the J end by 6 bases, with 17 bases between. CDR3 protein: CASSYPRGNRGNEQFF. Written as DNA, the CDR3 is TGTGCCAGCAGTTACCCCCGGGGGAACCGGGGCAATGAGCAGTTCTTC.

The V gene is TRBV5-5, the J gene TRBJ1-5, with D possibly being TRBD1 (5 bases). The CDR3 extends over 16 amino acids. Trimming shortened V by 0 bases and J by 0 bases, and 10 bases separated the two germline ends. Germline lookup yields CDR1 SGHKS and CDR2 YYEKEE (reference sequence). DNA of the CDR3: TGTGCCAGCAGCTTGGGGACAATGGGTAGCAATCAGCCCCAGCATTTT. Its translation: CASSLGTMGSNQPQHF. The full variable domain, with the rest looked up from reference TRBV5-5 and TRBJ1-5, is DAGVTQSPTHLIKTRGQQVTLRCSPISGHKSVSWYQQVLGQGPQFIFQYYEKEERGRGNFPDRFSARQFPNYSSELNVNALLLGDSALYLCASSLGTMGSNQPQHFGDGTRLSIL.

The rearrangement links TRBV13 to TRBJ2-7, with unresolved D. Germline CDR1 and CDR2: PRHDT and FYEKMQ (reference sequence). The CDR3 loop spans 12 amino acids. Between the trimmed V and J ends, which lost 6 bases and 5 bases, there was a span of 11 bases. The CDR3 DNA is TGTGCCAGCAGTAAAAGCCTGAACGAGCAGTACTTC. Translation: CASSKSLNEQYF.

The chain is built from TRBV7-2 and TRBJ2-3; D tentatively fits TRBD1 or TRBD2 (5 bases each). Trimming cost V 4 bases and J 5 bases, with 16 bases left between them. CDR1 and CDR2 from the germline V gene are SGHTA and FQGNSA. The CDR3 spans 15 residues. The CDR3 DNA reads as TGTGCCAGCAGCTCGGGGCCCCTTGGGGTAGATACGCAGTATTTT. It yields the protein CASSSGPLGVDTQYF.

The chain couples TRBV5-6 to TRBJ1-4, with 7 bases identical to TRBD1. Germline trimming cut 1 base from V and 8 bases from J; bases unmatched to any gene: 5. The CDR3 spans 14 residues. Germline V CDR1 and CDR2: SGHDT, YYEEEE. CDR3 in amino acids: CASSLTGVGEKLFF. The DNA of the CDR3 is TGTGCCAGCAGCTTGACAGGGGTAGGGGAAAAACTGTTTTTT.

The chain couples TRBV19 to TRBJ2-4; 9 nucleotides match TRBD2. CDR3 length equals 16 residues. Germline trimming cut 3 bases from V and 0 bases from J; bases unmatched to any gene: 3. Germline V gene sequence: CDR1 LNHDA, CDR2 SQIVND (reference sequence). Here the CDR3 DNA reads TGTGCCAGTAGTATTTCGCGGGGGGGAGCCAAAAACATTCAGTACTTC. Protein: CASSISRGGAKNIQYF.

The V and J genes are TRBV5-1 and TRBJ2-5, with 11 bases fitting TRBD2. Losses at the gene ends were 8 bases for V and 4 bases for J; bases not matched to a gene: 13. The CDR3 contains 16 residues. Germline assignment: CDR1 SGHRS and CDR2 YFSETQ. CDR3: CASSTSGTLGGETQYF. The CDR3, as DNA: TGCGCCAGTTCGACTAGCGGGACCTTAGGGGGAGAGACCCAGTACTTC.

The chain has TRBV10-3 and TRBJ1-3, with 8 bases matching TRBD1. The CDR3 runs 16 residues. V gave up 10 bases and J gave up 0 bases; unmatched junction bases: 11. Looked up from germline, CDR1 is ENHRY and CDR2 is SYGVKD. In DNA form, the CDR3 reads TGTGCCACCTTGGACAGGGCGATCGACTCTGGAAACACCATATATTTT. Protein product: CATLDRAIDSGNTIYF.

V and J are TRBV6-2 or TRBV6-3 and TRBJ2-5; 13 bases map to TRBD2. There are 15 residues in the CDR3. CDR1 and CDR2 from the germline V gene are MNHEY and SVGEGT. Losses at the gene ends were 6 bases for V and 3 bases for J; bases not matched to a gene: 4. CDR3 coding DNA: TGTGCCAGCAGCTCCGGGACTAGCGGGGAAGAGACCCAGTACTTC. Amino acids: CASSSGTSGEETQYF.

The chain uses TRBV19 and TRBJ1-1; the match to TRBD1 covers 10 bases. The CDR3 covers 13 residues. Germline loops: CDR1 LNHDA, CDR2 SQIVND (reference sequence). V shed 6 bases, J shed 6 bases, and the junction held 4 bases outside the gene matches. The DNA for the CDR3 is TGTGCCAGTAGCGACAGGGGGCTTTCTGAAGCTTTCTTT. Its translation: CASSDRGLSEAFF.

Only a few counts were recorded for this clone. The V call is TRBV15, the J call TRBJ1-3; D may be TRBD1 (5 bases). Germline assignment: CDR1 LNHNV and CDR2 YYDKDF (reference sequence). The CDR3 runs 16 residues. V was cut by 1 base and J by 2 bases, with 12 bases left in between. For the CDR3, the DNA is TGTGCCACCAGCAGAGTCCCGACAGTTCCTGGAAACACCATATATTTT. Its translation: CATSRVPTVPGNTIYF.

This clone was counted a single time. The chain has TRBV30 and TRBJ2-6, with D maybe TRBD1 (5 bases). Germline values: CDR1 GTSNPN, CDR2 SVGIG (reference sequence). The CDR3 consists of 17 residues. Trimming stripped 2 bases from V and 0 bases from J, with 14 bases between. The CDR3 DNA reads TGTGCCTGGAGTAGGGGATTAGACAGCTCTGGGGCCAACGTCCTGACTTTC. Translating gives CAWSRGLDSSGANVLTF.

The rearrangement links TRBV5-4 to TRBJ1-2; 9 nucleotides agree with TRBD1. The CDR3 runs 16 residues. The V segment lost 4 bases and the J segment 4 bases; nucleotides outside the gene matches: 11. Germline V gene sequence: CDR1 SGHNT, CDR2 YYREEE (reference sequence). CDR3 in amino acids: CASSPERDRVSYGYTF. Here the CDR3 DNA reads TGTGCCAGCAGCCCGGAAAGGGACAGGGTATCCTATGGCTACACCTTC.

The chain couples TRBV19 to TRBJ1-2; 8 nucleotides line up with TRBD1. The CDR3 is 17 amino acids. The V gene's germline CDR1 is LNHDA and CDR2 SQIVND (reference sequence). V gave up 5 bases and J gave up 3 bases; unmatched junction bases: 14. Here the CDR3 reads CASSLRQGRGIDYGYTF. CDR3 in DNA: TGTGCCAGTAGTCTCCGACAGGGGAGGGGGATAGACTATGGCTACACCTTC.

This clone was detected once. The rearrangement joins TRBV16 to TRBJ2-5, with 7 bases fitting TRBD2. V lost 2 bases and J lost 1; bases outside the gene matches: 13. The CDR3 is 18 amino acids. Germline lookup yields CDR1 KGHSY and CDR2 FQNENV. The CDR3 nucleotides are TGTGCCAGCAGCCAACCGCCCGGTGGGGGGGAACTCCAAGAGACCCAGTACTTC. Translated, it gives CASSQPPGGGELQETQYF.

The chain carries TRBV19 and TRBJ1-4; D call uncertain. The CDR3 spans 17 residues. Germline loops: CDR1 LNHDA, CDR2 SQIVND (reference sequence). Deletions cut 3 bases from V and 2 bases from J, with 16 bases between. The CDR3 DNA follows: TGTGCCAGTAGTATTCGTGCCACCCCCGGGACTAATGAAAAACTGTTTTTT. Its protein is CASSIRATPGTNEKLFF.

V gene TRBV30 combines with J gene TRBJ2-3; no clear D gene. Trimming removed 8 bases from V and 1 base from J, with 13 bases in between. Germline V gene lookup returns CDR1 GTSNPN and CDR2 SVGIG (reference sequence). The CDR3 spans 13 residues. In DNA form, the CDR3 reads TGTGCCGTTGACTTCGCCGGCACAGATACGCAGTATTTT. Residues: CAVDFAGTDTQYF. Together with reference TRBV30 and TRBJ2-3, the CDR3 gives the full variable domain: SQTIHQWPATLVQPVGSPLSLECTVEGTSNPNLYWYRQAAGRGLQLLFYSVGIGQISSEVPQNLSASRPQDRQFILSSKKLLLSDSGFYLCAVDFAGTDTQYFGPGTRLTVL.

This rearrangement joins TRBV28 to TRBJ1-5; tentative D call: TRBD1 (5 bases). The V and J ends lost 6 bases and 1 base respectively, with 10 bases between them. CDR1 is MDHEN and CDR2 is SYDVKM in the germline V gene. This CDR3 is built from 14 residues. CDR3 DNA: TGTGCCAGCAGACGGGGGGGGAGCAATCAGCCCCAGCATTTT. Amino acids: CASRRGGSNQPQHF.

The gene calls are TRBV28 and TRBJ1-1; D gene ambiguous. Trimming took 5 bases from V and 0 from J, leaving 10 bases between them. Germline V gene lookup returns CDR1 MDHEN and CDR2 SYDVKM. This CDR3 comprises 14 residues. CDR3 bases: TGTGCCAGCAGTCTGGGATCTATGAACACTGAAGCTTTCTTT. As protein: CASSLGSMNTEAFF.

This sequence joins TRBV12-3 or TRBV12-4 and TRBJ1-5; no clear D. Trimming took off 0 bases at V and 6 bases at J, with 3 bases between the two ends. CDR3 length equals 12 residues. CDR3 amino acids: CASSLARQPQHF. CDR3 sequence (DNA): TGTGCCAGCAGTTTAGCACGTCAGCCCCAGCATTTT.

This clone was observed a few times. V is TRBV15 and J is TRBJ2-7; perhaps TRBD2 as D (6 bases). Germline assignment: CDR1 LNHNV and CDR2 YYDKDF (reference sequence). V lost 0 bases and J 6 bases, leaving 9 bases between the germline ends. This CDR3 is built from 13 residues. The CDR3 loop is CATSRDRGFEQYF. For the CDR3, the DNA is TGTGCCACCAGCAGAGACCGGGGGTTCGAGCAGTACTTC.